These 8 T cell receptor beta chains were all obtained from the same sample, sequenced in a study of blood T cell repertoires in COVID-19 (dated by TCRdb to 2019 to 2021). The library was produced with the immunoSEQ multiplex PCR assay. In its TCRdb copy, this immuneACCESS table keeps in-frame sequences only and misses some clones. Where compared with another copy, unresolved V genes explain less than half of these, and the others have no known cause. Here the sample has 190,000 or so clones; approximately 91% occur a single time. Roughly 6.7% of the sample rests with the top ten. The sequenced material came from peripheral blood. These receptors were taken from a man aged 35-49 years with acute or convalescent COVID-19.

The chain couples TRBV12-3 or TRBV12-4 to TRBJ1-5; 7 bases agree with TRBD1. V shed 6 bases and J 4 bases; nucleotides not matched to a gene: 3. The CDR3 totals 13 residues. As DNA, the CDR3 is TGTGCCAGCAGAAGGGGGCAGAATCAGCCCCAGCATTTT. Its protein product is CASRRGQNQPQHF.

The chain combines TRBV11-2 with TRBJ1-6; 7 nucleotides match TRBD1. Trimming removed 5 bases from V and 5 bases from J; junction bases left unmatched: 12. The CDR3 covers 17 residues. In germline, CDR1 is SGHAT, CDR2 FQNNGV. CDR3 DNA sequence: TGTGCCAGCAGCCGCCGGTACGAGGGGGCCGATAATTCACCCCTCCACTTT. Translated: CASSRRYEGADNSPLHF.

The V gene is TRBV5-1, the J gene TRBJ2-3; TRBD1 is a possible D gene (6 bases). The ends were cut back, 5 bases at V and 3 bases at J, with 10 bases in the middle. CDR1 is SGHRS, CDR2 YFSETQ, per germline. This CDR3 is built from 13 residues. CDR3 DNA: TGCGCCAGCAGAACAGGGTTGACAGATACGCAGTATTTT. Its translation: CASRTGLTDTQYF.

CDR3 coding DNA: TGTGCCAGCAGCCCTCCCGGGCAGGGGTCCTACGAGCAGTACTTC. This encodes CASSPPGQGSYEQYF. The chain employs TRBV4-2 and TRBJ2-7; a possible D gene is TRBD1 (6 bases). This CDR3 is built from 15 residues. The ends were cut back, 4 bases at V and 1 base at J, with 14 bases in the middle. Germline CDR1 reads LGHNA; CDR2 reads YNFKEQ.

The chain has TRBV19 and TRBJ1-5, with 8 nucleotides matching TRBD1. In germline, CDR1 is LNHDA, CDR2 SQIVND (reference sequence). After removal of 5 bases from V and 6 bases from J, the junction contained 6 bases not matched to a gene. CDR3 length: 14 residues. For the CDR3, the DNA is TGTGCCAGTAGTGGATACAGGGGGGGTCAGCCCCAGCATTTT. Translating gives CASSGYRGGQPQHF.

This sequence joins TRBV10-2 and TRBJ2-7; weak D call: TRBD2 (6 bases). Germline values: CDR1 WSHSY, CDR2 SAAADI. The CDR3 has 15 residues. Trimming stripped 0 bases from V and 2 bases from J, with 11 bases between. The CDR3 bases are TGCGCCAGCAGTGAGTCTAGAGGAGGGCCCTACGAGCAGTACTTC. Protein product: CASSESRGGPYEQYF.

The gene calls are TRBV7-6 and TRBJ1-3, with 7 positions matching TRBD1. The CDR3 sequence is 16 residues long. V trimming: 5 bases; J trimming: 4 bases; junction bases outside the gene matches: 11. Germline V gene data show CDR1 as SGHVS and CDR2 as FNYEAQ. CDR3: CASSVQDRVWGNTIYF. CDR3 bases: TGTGCCAGCAGCGTCCAAGACAGGGTTTGGGGAAACACCATATATTTT. Using reference TRBV7-6 and TRBJ1-3 for the parts outside the CDR3, the full variable domain is GAGVSQSPRYKVTKRGQDVALRCDPISGHVSLYWYRQALGQGPEFLTYFNYEAQQDKSGLPNDRFSAERPEGSISTLTIQRTEQRDSAMYRCASSVQDRVWGNTIYFGEGSWLTVV.

This chain connects TRBV4-2 to TRBJ2-1; 7 bases are a match to TRBD2. CDR3 size: 16 residues. CDR1 is LGHNA and CDR2 is YNFKEQ in the germline V gene. J was trimmed by 4 bases and V by 0 bases; bases with no gene match: 6. The CDR3 loop reads CASSQEVAGHYNEQFF. In DNA, the CDR3 is TGTGCCAGCAGCCAAGAAGTAGCGGGCCATTACAATGAGCAGTTCTTC.